These T cell receptor beta chains were read from a single sample in a study of blood T cell repertoires in COVID-19. Using immunoSEQ multiplex PCR, the repertoire was profiled, and TCRdb retains in-frame clones only, with some absent. The repertoire has about 220,000 clones, around 80% of them found once; the top ten carry more than 10%. The sequenced material came from peripheral blood. The receptors were gathered from a human donor in a cohort sampled during active COVID-19. Each CDR3 is given with its conserved first and last residue. A D gene is named only where the DNA matches it firmly. Part of the rows lack a size; the others show once, few, many or a class for expanded clones.

>-|once|TRBJ2-7|TRBV4-3
CASSQDRAPGSEQYF
TGCGCCAGCAGCCAAGACCGGGCCCCCGGGAGCGAGCAGTACTTC
>-|-|TRBJ2-2|TRBV10-3
CAITDRKSTGELFF
TGTGCCATCACGGACAGAAAGAGCACCGGGGAGCTGTTTTTT
>-|-|TRBJ2-3|TRBV10-3
CAISESLTTDTQYF
TGTGCCATCAGTGAGTCACTAACCACAGATACGCAGTATTTT
>-|few|TRBJ1-1|TRBV19
CASSTLTAMNTEAFF
TGTGCCAGTAGTACCCTGACAGCCATGAACACTGAAGCTTTCTTT
>TRBD1|-|TRBJ1-2|TRBV18
CASSPLRGRGSIMDYGYTF
TGTGCCAGCTCACCACTTCGTGGCAGGGGGTCTATCATGGACTATGGCTACACCTTC
>-|-|TRBJ1-2|TRBV12-3/TRBV12-4
CASRYGSIEGYTF
TGTGCCAGCAGGTATGGGAGCATCGAGGGCTACACCTTC
>TRBD2|-|TRBJ2-1|TRBV12-3/TRBV12-4
CAFAGVNEQFF
TGTGCCTTCGCGGGAGTTAATGAGCAGTTCTTC
>TRBD2|-|TRBJ2-3|TRBV19
CASSPGPLLAGGTDTQYF
TGTGCCAGTAGTCCGGGTCCCCTACTAGCGGGGGGCACAGATACGCAGTATTTT
>-|many|TRBJ1-4|TRBV19
CASNRSPGGEGEKLFF
TGTGCCAGTAACCGAAGCCCCGGCGGGGAGGGGGAAAAACTGTTTTTT
>-|few|TRBJ2-1|TRBV7-9
CASSLETRILQLSYNEQFF
TGTGCCAGCAGCTTAGAAACCCGTATCCTCCAACTTTCCTACAATGAGCAGTTCTTC
>-|-|TRBJ2-5|TRBV5-1
CASSLAVRFQETQYF
TGCGCCAGCAGTTTGGCAGTCAGGTTTCAAGAGACCCAGTACTTC
>-|-|TRBJ2-1|TRBV7-2
CASSKSPGRWDNEQFF
TGTGCCAGCAGCAAAAGCCCGGGTAGATGGGACAATGAGCAGTTCTTC
>-|-|TRBJ1-1|TRBV7-8
CASSVQGGRKNTEAFF
TGTGCCAGCAGCGTGCAGGGAGGACGGAAGAACACTGAAGCTTTCTTT
>-|-|TRBJ1-3|TRBV6-5
CATRLSRVSGNTIYF
TGTGCCACCCGCCTGTCCCGAGTCTCTGGAAACACCATATATTTT
>-|-|TRBJ2-3|TRBV9
CASSVDISADTQYF
TGTGCCAGCAGCGTAGATATTTCGGCAGATACGCAGTATTTT
>TRBD1|-|TRBJ2-7|TRBV6-5
CASSYFTGGLDEQYF
TGTGCCAGCAGTTACTTCACAGGGGGACTCGACGAGCAGTACTTC
>-|-|TRBJ1-2|TRBV28
CASSPGHQMNYGYTF
TGTGCCAGCAGCCCGGGACACCAGATGAACTATGGCTACACCTTC
>-|-|TRBJ2-1|TRBV15
CATSRAKSSYNEQFF
TGTGCCACCAGCAGAGCCAAGAGCTCCTACAATGAGCAGTTCTTC
>-|-|TRBJ2-1|TRBV5-1
CASSSGAMNEQFF
TGCGCCAGCAGCTCTGGAGCGATGAATGAGCAGTTCTTC
>TRBD2|-|TRBJ2-2|TRBV3-1/TRBV3-2
CASSQDWGGSEAGELFF
TGTGCCAGCAGCCAAGATTGGGGCGGGAGCGAGGCCGGGGAGCTGTTTTTT
>TRBD1|few|TRBJ1-1|TRBV15
CATSIDREDTEAFF
TGTGCCACCAGCATCGACAGGGAAGACACTGAAGCTTTCTTT
>-|-|TRBJ1-4|TRBV25-1
CASRRGLGGEKLFF
TGTGCCAGCAGACGGGGGTTAGGCGGTGAAAAACTGTTTTTT
>TRBD2|-|TRBJ2-1|TRBV4-1
CASSTQTSGSVYEQFF
TGCGCCAGCAGCACCCAGACTAGCGGGAGTGTCTATGAGCAGTTCTTC
>TRBD1|once|TRBJ1-1|TRBV7-9
CASSLALAGGQAEAFF
TGTGCCAGCAGCTTAGCCCTAGCAGGGGGTCAGGCAGAAGCTTTCTTT
>TRBD1|-|TRBJ1-2|TRBV5-4
CASSRPGQGIRGGYTF
TGTGCCAGCAGCCGCCCGGGACAGGGAATTCGTGGTGGCTACACCTTC
>-|-|TRBJ1-5|TRBV28
CASSQDDANQPQHF
TGTGCCAGCAGCCAGGATGACGCAAATCAGCCCCAGCATTTT
>-|-|TRBJ1-1|TRBV7-9
CASSVDSFTTYTEAFF
TGTGCCAGCAGCGTAGACAGTTTCACCACGTACACTGAAGCTTTCTTT
>TRBD1|-|TRBJ1-1|TRBV3-1/TRBV3-2
CASSPRDRGNTEAFF
TGTGCCAGCAGCCCCCGGGACAGGGGGAACACTGAAGCTTTCTTT
>-|-|TRBJ2-2|TRBV11-3
CASSSWTENTGELFF
TGTGCCAGCAGCTCCTGGACAGAGAACACCGGGGAGCTGTTTTTT
>TRBD2|many|TRBJ2-7|TRBV11-2
CASSSFLAGEGYEQYF
TGTGCCAGCAGCAGCTTTTTAGCGGGAGAAGGCTACGAGCAGTACTTC
>TRBD2|once|TRBJ2-1|TRBV7-2
CASTRLAGGWANEQFF
TGTGCCAGCACCCGACTAGCGGGGGGGTGGGCTAATGAGCAGTTCTTC